These 28 T cell receptor beta chains originate from one sample sequenced in a study of T cells in Graves' hyperthyroidism and ophthalmopathy. RNA transcripts were the template for amplifying TCR beta CDR3 regions. When the TCR CDR3 underwent first-round RT-PCR, the HTBI primer set was used. In TCRdb, the multiplex PCR reads were re-called with MiXCR into one record per CDR3 protein. The sample carries a few hundred thousand distinct CDR3 sequences, around 14% recorded once. Sequencing was performed on blood. These receptors all stem from a woman aged 18-29 years with Graves' hyperthyroidism.

The V gene is TRBV6-2 or TRBV6-3, the J gene TRBJ1-5, with 11 nucleotides matching TRBD1. Germline loops: CDR1 MNHEY, CDR2 SVGEGT. V shed 6 bases and J 4 bases; nucleotides not matched to a gene: 5. The CDR3 runs to 15 residues. CDR3 loop: CASSRTGGTNQPQHF. The DNA for the CDR3 is TGTGCCAGCAGCCGGACAGGGGGCACAAATCAGCCCCAGCATTTT.

This clonotype occurred many times. The chain combines TRBV11-3 with TRBJ1-6, with D tentatively TRBD1 (6 bases). The germline gives CDR1 SGHNT, CDR2 YENEEA. Trimming removed 5 bases from V and 9 bases from J, with 14 bases in between. The CDR3 has 14 residues. CDR3 in DNA: TGTGCCAGCAGCCTCAGGACAGACGGTTCACCCCTCCACTTT. Translation gives CASSLRTDGSPLHF.

The chain is built from TRBV9 and TRBJ1-5, with D tentatively TRBD1 (5 bases). V was shortened by 2 bases and J by 6 bases, with 12 bases between the two germline ends. The CDR3 runs 14 residues. CDR1 SGDLS and CDR2 YYNGEE come from the germline V gene. Here the CDR3 reads CASSVGTALQPQHF. The DNA of the CDR3 is TGTGCCAGCAGCGTCGGGACGGCCCTTCAGCCCCAGCATTTT.

The table lists this clonotype with many counts. The V gene is TRBV29-1, the J gene TRBJ1-1, with a tentative D call TRBD1 (5 bases). The germline V gene encodes CDR1 SQVTM and CDR2 ANQGSEA. Trimming cost V 5 bases and J 4 bases, with 17 bases left between them. The CDR3 is 14 amino acids. This CDR3 reads CSVRGLGASTEAFF. In DNA, the CDR3 is TGCAGCGTTAGAGGGCTCGGGGCGAGCACTGAAGCTTTCTTT.

This clonotype showed up many times. J is TRBJ1-4 and V is TRBV30, with D hard to call. Looked up from germline, CDR1 is GTSNPN and CDR2 is SVGIG (reference sequence). The CDR3 has 12 residues. V lost 2 bases, J lost 9 bases, and 10 bases lay in between. The CDR3 DNA follows: TGTGCCTGGAGTCCACTAGGAAAAAAACTGTTTTTT. It encodes CAWSPLGKKLFF.

This clonotype has ten or more counts. J is TRBJ1-1 and V is TRBV12-3 or TRBV12-4, with D maybe TRBD1 (6 bases). V lost 0 bases and J lost 7, with 9 bases in between. This CDR3 is 13 amino acids long. The CDR3 is CASSLAGHSEAFF. CDR3 coding DNA: TGTGCCAGCAGTTTAGCGGGACACAGTGAAGCTTTCTTT.

This clonotype was recorded at least ten times. This rearrangement joins TRBV7-9 to TRBJ1-2; D is ambiguous. CDR1 is SEHNR, CDR2 FQNEAQ, per germline (reference sequence). CDR3 size: 15 residues. Trimming removed 1 base from V and 0 bases from J, with 9 bases in between. Here the CDR3 DNA reads TGTGCCAGCAGCTTAGGTCCCCGATCTAACTATGGCTACACCTTC. Amino acids: CASSLGPRSNYGYTF.

This clonotype was observed a handful of times. The gene calls are TRBV7-9 and TRBJ2-5; 7 positions agree with TRBD1. The CDR3 consists of 14 residues. Germline CDR1 and CDR2: SEHNR and FQNEAQ (reference sequence). V was clipped by 4 bases and J by 3 bases; unmatched bases: 5. CDR3 protein: CASSYRGQEETQYF. CDR3 nucleotide sequence: TGTGCCAGCAGCTACCGAGGACAGGAAGAGACCCAGTACTTC.

This clonotype appeared many times. The CDR3 is CATSALEGGKAFF. CDR3 sequence (DNA): TGTGCCACCAGTGCCCTTGAGGGGGGTAAGGCTTTCTTT. This chain links TRBV24-1 with TRBJ1-1; tentatively, D is TRBD1 (6 bases). Trimming removed 5 bases from V and 11 bases from J, with 17 bases in between. Germline lookup yields CDR1 KGHDR and CDR2 SFDVKD. CDR3 length: 13 amino acids.

The chain uses TRBV30 and TRBJ2-1; 13 nucleotides match TRBD2. CDR3 size: 15 residues. Per germline, CDR1 GTSNPN and CDR2 SVGIG (reference sequence). Trimming cost V 1 base and J 8 bases; bases outside gene matches: 5. CDR3 coding DNA: TGTGCCTGGAGTGAGACTAGCGGGAGGAGCGATGAGCAGTTCTTC. Protein: CAWSETSGRSDEQFF.

This clonotype was observed at least ten times. This sequence joins TRBV18 and TRBJ1-1; D is perhaps TRBD1 (6 bases). The CDR3 extends over 15 amino acids. CDR1 is KGHSH, CDR2 LQKENI, per germline. V lost 3 bases to trimming and J lost 1 base, with 12 bases between them. The CDR3 loop reads CASSPTPTGNTEAFF. CDR3 coding DNA: TGTGCCAGCTCACCCACCCCGACAGGGAACACTGAAGCTTTCTTT.

The table lists this clonotype with many counts. Written as DNA, the CDR3 is TGTGCCTGGACATTCTTACAGGGTGGCTACACCTTC. This sequence encodes CAWTFLQGGYTF. The chain recombines TRBV30 with TRBJ1-2; weak D call: TRBD1 (6 bases). The CDR3 sequence is 12 residues long. Trimming pared 4 bases from V and 7 bases from J, leaving 13 bases between. Germline-derived CDR1 and CDR2 are GTSNPN and SVGIG (reference sequence). Full variable domain (outside the CDR3, taken from reference TRBV30 and TRBJ1-2): SQTIHQWPATLVQPVGSPLSLECTVEGTSNPNLYWYRQAAGRGLQLLFYSVGIGQISSEVPQNLSASRPQDRQFILSSKKLLLSDSGFYLCAWTFLQGGYTFGSGTRLTVV.

CDR3 sequence: CSVARGTDTQYF. CDR3 nucleotides: TGCAGCGTTGCCAGGGGCACAGATACGCAGTATTTT. The rearrangement joins TRBV29-1 to TRBJ2-3; TRBD1 might be the D (5 bases). Germline V gene sequence: CDR1 SQVTM, CDR2 ANQGSEA. The ends were cut back, 4 bases at V and 1 base at J, with 6 bases in the middle. The CDR3 totals 12 residues.

This clonotype was seen repeatedly, ten times or more. At one end, the junction sequence differs from germline, possibly due to a read error. This sequence joins TRBV7-7 and TRBJ2-5, with 10 bases aligning to TRBD2. The CDR3 length is 15 residues. Looked up from germline, CDR1 is SSHAT and CDR2 is FNYEAQ (reference sequence). CDR3: CASSYGLAVQETQYF. The CDR3 DNA reads TGTGCTAGCAGCTATGGACTAGCGGTACAAGAGACCCAGTACTTC.

This clonotype occurred many times. The chain combines TRBV27 with TRBJ2-6; 11 nucleotides align to TRBD1. This CDR3 comprises 18 residues. Germline V gene data show CDR1 as MNHEY and CDR2 as SMNVEV (reference sequence). The V segment lost 6 bases and the J segment 1 base; nucleotides outside the gene matches: 8. For the CDR3, the DNA is TGTGCCAGCAGCAAGGCTGGACAGGGGGCATCTGGGGCCAACGTCCTGACTTTC. The encoded protein is CASSKAGQGASGANVLTF.

The J gene is TRBJ2-7, the V gene TRBV4-1; D perhaps matches TRBD2 (5 bases). The germline V gene encodes CDR1 MGHRA and CDR2 YSYEKL. V shed 0 bases and J shed 4 bases, with 19 bases lying between them. The CDR3 has 17 residues. This CDR3 is CASSQDPPGISRYEQYF. The CDR3 coding sequence is TGCGCCAGCAGCCAAGATCCCCCCGGGATCTCACGATACGAGCAGTACTTC.

This clonotype has at least ten counts. The chain is built from TRBV11-2 and TRBJ2-2; D remains ambiguous. V lost 11 bases, J lost 3 bases, and 13 bases lay in between. The germline V gene encodes CDR1 SGHAT and CDR2 FQNNGV. The CDR3 contains 13 residues. The CDR3 coding sequence is TGTGCCCTGCCGCGGCTAGACACCGGGGAGCTGTTTTTT. This translates into CALPRLDTGELFF.

This clonotype was picked up many times. The chain carries TRBV2 and TRBJ1-2; D is undetermined. The CDR3 has 13 amino acids. V lost 7 bases and J lost 1, with 10 bases in between. CDR1 and CDR2 from the germline V gene are SNHLY and FYNNEI. Written as DNA, the CDR3 is TGTGCCAGCAAGTATGGCGTTAACTATGGCTACACCTTC. This codes for CASKYGVNYGYTF.

Many counts were recorded for this clonotype. The chain has TRBV11-2 and TRBJ1-4; a possible D gene is TRBD1 (5 bases). Trimming left V 3 bases short and J 4 bases short, with 9 bases between. The CDR3 consists of 14 residues. CDR1 SGHAT and CDR2 FQNNGV come from the germline V gene. The DNA for the CDR3 is TGTGCCAGCAGCTTGACAGTTAGTAATGAAAAACTGTTTTTT. Its protein is CASSLTVSNEKLFF.

This clonotype was counted ten times or more. The rearrangement joins TRBV3-1 to TRBJ2-7; 10 bases map to TRBD1. The CDR3 sequence is 14 residues long. Germline trimming cut 6 bases from V and 3 bases from J; bases unmatched to any gene: 5. Germline V gene data show CDR1 as LGHDT and CDR2 as YNNKEL (reference sequence). The CDR3 DNA is TGTGCCAGCAGTAGGGACAGGGGATTCTACGAGCAGTACTTC. Protein product: CASSRDRGFYEQYF.

This clonotype came up many times. The V and J genes are TRBV5-4 and TRBJ2-7, with D possibly being TRBD1 (6 bases). The CDR3 extends over 14 amino acids. Germline V gene sequence: CDR1 SGHNT, CDR2 YYREEE (reference sequence). Trimming took off 4 bases at V and 1 base at J, with 12 bases between the two ends. CDR3 loop: CASSTAQGSYEQYF. The DNA for the CDR3 is TGTGCCAGCAGCACCGCACAGGGATCCTACGAGCAGTACTTC.

The chain carries TRBV29-1 and TRBJ1-2; no definite D call. Between the trimmed V and J ends, which lost 6 bases and 6 bases, there was a span of 14 bases. The CDR3 is 12 amino acids. Germline V gene sequence: CDR1 SQVTM, CDR2 ANQGSEA. CDR3 nucleotides: TGCAGCGTGCTCACTGCGTACGATGGCTACACCTTC. It encodes CSVLTAYDGYTF.

There are a few counts of this clonotype. The rearrangement links TRBV20-1 to TRBJ1-5, with TRBD1 as a possible D gene (5 bases). The CDR3 extends over 15 amino acids. The germline CDR1 and CDR2 sequences are DFQATT and SNEGSKA (reference sequence). The germline V and J ends were trimmed by 1 base and 5 bases, with 15 bases remaining between them. CDR3 sequence reads: CSARGGTGGHQPQHF. DNA for the CDR3: TGCAGTGCTAGAGGAGGGACGGGCGGACATCAGCCCCAGCATTTT.

This clonotype was counted many times. CDR3 in DNA: TGTGCCAGCAGTTTATCGATGGAAGGGACAGTCTCCTACGAGCAGTACTTC. It yields the protein CASSLSMEGTVSYEQYF. V gene TRBV27 combines with J gene TRBJ2-7; TRBD1 matches 7 bases. The CDR3 consists of 17 residues. Germline lookup yields CDR1 MNHEY and CDR2 SMNVEV (reference sequence). Trimming removed 0 bases from V and 0 bases from J; junction bases left unmatched: 8.

This clonotype was counted ten times or more. The V and J genes are TRBV11-2 and TRBJ2-1; unclear D gene. This CDR3 has 14 residues. The germline V and J ends were trimmed by 3 bases and 0 bases, with 6 bases remaining between them. From germline, CDR1 is SGHAT and CDR2 FQNNGV. The chain's CDR3 is CASSLALSYNEQFF. CDR3 bases: TGTGCCAGCAGCTTGGCTCTCTCCTACAATGAGCAGTTCTTC.

CDR3: CASSPGTDNYGYTF. CDR3 DNA sequence: TGTGCCAGCAGCCCCGGGACGGATAACTATGGCTACACCTTC. The chain is built from TRBV7-9 and TRBJ1-2; D may be TRBD1 (5 bases). CDR3 size: 14 residues. V was shortened by 5 bases and J by 1 base, with 11 bases between the two germline ends. The germline V gene encodes CDR1 SEHNR and CDR2 FQNEAQ (reference sequence).

This clonotype was recorded a few times. Mismatch with germline at one junction end may stem from a read error. The chain couples TRBV24-1 to TRBJ2-2, with TRBD1 matching 8 bases. This CDR3 spans 16 amino acids. Germline loops: CDR1 KGHDR, CDR2 SFDVKD. CDR3 nucleotide sequence: TGTGCCACCAGTGACCGCGACAGGGGCGACACCGGGGAGCCGTTTTTT. Protein sequence: CATSDRDRGDTGEPFF.

The table lists this clonotype with a few counts. The junction shows a germline mismatch at one end, possibly a read error. This chain uses TRBV20-1 with TRBJ2-7; tentative D call: TRBD2 (5 bases). Germline loops: CDR1 DFQATT, CDR2 SNEGSKA (reference sequence). This CDR3 region has 13 residues. DNA of the CDR3: TGCGGTGCGACCTTGTGGAGAGGGTACGAGCAGTACTTC. It translates to CGATLWRGYEQYF.